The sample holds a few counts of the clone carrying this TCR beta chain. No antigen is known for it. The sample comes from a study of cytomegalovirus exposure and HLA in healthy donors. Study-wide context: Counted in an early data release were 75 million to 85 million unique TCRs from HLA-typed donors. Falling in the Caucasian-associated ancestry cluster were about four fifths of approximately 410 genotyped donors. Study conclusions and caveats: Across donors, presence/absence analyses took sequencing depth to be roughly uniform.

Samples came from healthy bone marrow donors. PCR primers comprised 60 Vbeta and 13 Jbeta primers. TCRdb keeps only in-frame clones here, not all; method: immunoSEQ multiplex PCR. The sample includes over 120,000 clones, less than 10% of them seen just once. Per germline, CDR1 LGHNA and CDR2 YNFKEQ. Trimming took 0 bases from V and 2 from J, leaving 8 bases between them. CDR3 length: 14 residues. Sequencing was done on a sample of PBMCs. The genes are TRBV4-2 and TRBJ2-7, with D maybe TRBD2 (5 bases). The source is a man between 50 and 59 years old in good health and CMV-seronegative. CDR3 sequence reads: CASSQDMGAYEQYF. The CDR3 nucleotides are TGTGCCAGCAGCCAAGATATGGGAGCCTACGAGCAGTACTTC.